What follows describes a single T cell receptor beta chain. CDR1 is SQVTM and CDR2 is ANQGSEA in the germline V gene. V was pared by 3 bases and J by 14 bases, with 20 bases of the junction left unmatched. The CDR3 spans 16 residues. These data come from a study of blood T cell repertoires in COVID-19. At the level of the study: Material from acute and convalescent COVID-19 was sourced from the United States, Italy and Spain.

Clones were sequenced by immunoSEQ multiplex PCR, and TCRdb holds only the in-frame ones, with some missing. The sample includes about 300,000 clones, more than 70% seen only once; the top ten take approximately 1.6%. The receptor's source is a woman aged 25 to 39 with COVID-19, enrolled during active disease. The chain is built from TRBV29-1 and TRBJ2-1; 9 bases fit TRBD1. Sequenced: peripheral blood. For the CDR3, the DNA is TGCAGCGTTGATAGGTTCGACAGGGGGGGCGTCATATACAAGTTCTTC. It yields the protein CSVDRFDRGGVIYKFF.